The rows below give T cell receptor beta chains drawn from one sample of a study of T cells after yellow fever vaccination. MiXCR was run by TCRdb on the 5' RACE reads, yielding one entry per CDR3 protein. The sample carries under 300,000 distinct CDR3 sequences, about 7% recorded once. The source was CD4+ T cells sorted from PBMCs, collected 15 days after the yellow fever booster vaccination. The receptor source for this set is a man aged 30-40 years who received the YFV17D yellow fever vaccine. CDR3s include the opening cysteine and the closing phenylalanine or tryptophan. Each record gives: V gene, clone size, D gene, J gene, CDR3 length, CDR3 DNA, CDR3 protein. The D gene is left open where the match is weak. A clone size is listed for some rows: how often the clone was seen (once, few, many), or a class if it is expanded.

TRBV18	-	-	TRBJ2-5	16	TGTGCCAGCTCACCGCAAATGGACCGCGGGCAAGAGACCCAGTACTTC	CASSPQMDRGQETQYF
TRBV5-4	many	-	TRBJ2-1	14	TGTGCCAGCAGCTTGGCTAGCAGATACAATGAGCAGTTCTTC	CASSLASRYNEQFF
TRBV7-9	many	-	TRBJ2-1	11	TGTGCCAGCGGATTGGAGACTGTGCAGTTCTTC	CASGLETVQFF
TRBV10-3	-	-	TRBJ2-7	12	TGTGCCATCAGTGAGCAGGGTTTCGAGCAGTACTTC	CAISEQGFEQYF
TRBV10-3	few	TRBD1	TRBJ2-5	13	TGTGCCATCAGTGGACAGGGGGAAGAGACCCAGTACTTC	CAISGQGEETQYF
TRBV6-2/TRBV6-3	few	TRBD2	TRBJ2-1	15	TGTGCCAGCAAAATAGCGGGAGGGACCTACAATGAGCAGTTCTTC	CASKIAGGTYNEQFF
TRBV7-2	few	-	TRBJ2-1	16	TGTGCCAGCAGCCAGAAATTAATCCCCGGGTACAATGAGCAGTTCTTC	CASSQKLIPGYNEQFF
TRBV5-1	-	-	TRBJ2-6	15	TGCGCCAGCACCTTACAGCCCTCTGGGGCCAACGTCCTGACTTTC	CASTLQPSGANVLTF
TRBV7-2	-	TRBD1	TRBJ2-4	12	TGTGCCAGCAGCAGCCGACAGGGGTCTCGCTCCTTC	CASSSRQGSRSF
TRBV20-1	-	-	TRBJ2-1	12	TGCAGTGCTAGATTTATTTCCTATGAGCAGTTCTTC	CSARFISYEQFF
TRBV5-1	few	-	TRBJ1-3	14	TGCGCCAGCAGCCCAATGAACTCTGGAAACACCATATATTTT	CASSPMNSGNTIYF
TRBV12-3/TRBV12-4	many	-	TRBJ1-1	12	TGTGCCAGCAGGCAGGAGAACACTGAAGCTTTCTTT	CASRQENTEAFF
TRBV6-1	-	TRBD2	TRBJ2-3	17	TGTGCCAGCTCAACTCCGACTAGCGGGAGAGGGATGGATACGCAGTATTTT	CASSTPTSGRGMDTQYF
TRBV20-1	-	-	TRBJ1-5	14	TGCAGTGCTAGGGACAGTACTAGCAATCAGCCCCAGCATTTT	CSARDSTSNQPQHF
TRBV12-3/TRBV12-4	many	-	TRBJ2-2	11	TGTGCCAGCAGTTACACCGGGGAGCTGTTTTTT	CASSYTGELFF
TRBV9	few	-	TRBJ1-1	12	TGTGCCAGCAGCAGTGACGGGAGGGGAGCTTTCTTT	CASSSDGRGAFF
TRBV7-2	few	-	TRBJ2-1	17	TGTGCCAGCAGCCCCTCTTGGGACTCCTTCTCCTACAATGAGCAGTTCTTC	CASSPSWDSFSYNEQFF
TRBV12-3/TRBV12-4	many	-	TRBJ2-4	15	TGTGCCAGCAGCCACAGGGATCAGGACGAAAACATTCAGTACTTC	CASSHRDQDENIQYF
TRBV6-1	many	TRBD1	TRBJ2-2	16	TGTGCCAGCAGGCGCCGGGACAGGGGAACCACCGGGGAGCTGTTTTTT	CASRRRDRGTTGELFF
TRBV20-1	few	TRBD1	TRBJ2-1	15	TGCAGTGCTAGACCGGGACAGCTTCTCTACAATGAGCAGTTCTTC	CSARPGQLLYNEQFF
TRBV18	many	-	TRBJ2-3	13	TGTGCCAGCTCACTCTCGAGGGGTGATACGCAGTATTTT	CASSLSRGDTQYF
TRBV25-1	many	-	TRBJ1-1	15	TGTGCCAGCAGTGATTCCGTCGACCGGAGGGCTGAAGCTTTCTTT	CASSDSVDRRAEAFF
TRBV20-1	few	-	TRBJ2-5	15	TGCAGTGCTAGGAATCCAAGCCGCGTCCAAGAGACCCAGTACTTC	CSARNPSRVQETQYF
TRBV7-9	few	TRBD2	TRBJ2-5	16	TGTGCCAGCAGTTGGCCGGGACTAGCGGTCCAAGAGACCCAGTACTTC	CASSWPGLAVQETQYF